This T cell receptor beta chain was found in a study of shared clonotypes between healthy human individuals. General study results and limits: In having few donors, the study represented limited genetic and exposure-history diversity. The four-donor shared clonotypes exceeded non-shared clonotypes in generation probability, with non-shared ones scoring lower.

Trimming left V 1 base short and J 0 bases short, with 8 bases between. The CDR3 is made up of 15 amino acids. Germline V gene data show CDR1 as KGHSH and CDR2 as LQKENI. Template for every sorted-subset replicate PCR totaled around 200 ng DNA, 25,000 to 35,000 T cell genomes. The assay was immunoSEQ multiplex PCR, and TCRdb's table has in-frame clones only and misses some. The sample lists 1.6 million or so clones; approximately 98.5% were seen once. This clone was observed once. The antigen is not known. The receptor comes from a man aged 25 to 40 in good health. The J gene is TRBJ2-3, the V gene TRBV18; tentatively, D is TRBD2 (5 bases). Sequencing used naive CD4+ T cells sorted from blood. Subset indicated: CD45RA+ positively selected. The CDR3 DNA is TGTGCCAGCTCACCACGGGAGACTAGCACAGATACGCAGTATTTT. This sequence encodes CASSPRETSTDTQYF.